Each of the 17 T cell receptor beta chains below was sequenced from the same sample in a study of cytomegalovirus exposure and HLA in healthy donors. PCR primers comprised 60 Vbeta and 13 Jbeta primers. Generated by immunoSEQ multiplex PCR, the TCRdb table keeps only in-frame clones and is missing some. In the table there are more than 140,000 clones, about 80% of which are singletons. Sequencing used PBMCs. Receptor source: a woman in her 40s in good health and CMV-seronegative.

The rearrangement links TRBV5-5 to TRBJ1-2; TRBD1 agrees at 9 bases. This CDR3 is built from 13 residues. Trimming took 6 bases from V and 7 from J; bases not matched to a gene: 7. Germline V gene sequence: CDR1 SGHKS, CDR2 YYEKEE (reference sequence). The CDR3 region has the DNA TGTGCCAGCACCGTACAGGGGGCTGTTGGCTACACCTTC. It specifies CASTVQGAVGYTF.

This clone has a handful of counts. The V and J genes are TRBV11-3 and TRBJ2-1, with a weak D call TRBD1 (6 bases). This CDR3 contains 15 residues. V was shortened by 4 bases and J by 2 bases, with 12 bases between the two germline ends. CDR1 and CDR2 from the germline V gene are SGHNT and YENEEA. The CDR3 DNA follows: TGTGCCAGCAGCTCAACAGGGTCAACCTACAATGAGCAGTTCTTC. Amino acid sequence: CASSSTGSTYNEQFF.

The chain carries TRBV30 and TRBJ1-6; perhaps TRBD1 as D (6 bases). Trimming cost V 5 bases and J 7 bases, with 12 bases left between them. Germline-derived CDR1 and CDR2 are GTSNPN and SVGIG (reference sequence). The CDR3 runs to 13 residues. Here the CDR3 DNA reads TGTGCCTGGGCACAGGGAAGAAATTCACCCCTCCACTTT. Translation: CAWAQGRNSPLHF. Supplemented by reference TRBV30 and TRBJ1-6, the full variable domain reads SQTIHQWPATLVQPVGSPLSLECTVEGTSNPNLYWYRQAAGRGLQLLFYSVGIGQISSEVPQNLSASRPQDRQFILSSKKLLLSDSGFYLCAWAQGRNSPLHFGNGTRLTVT.

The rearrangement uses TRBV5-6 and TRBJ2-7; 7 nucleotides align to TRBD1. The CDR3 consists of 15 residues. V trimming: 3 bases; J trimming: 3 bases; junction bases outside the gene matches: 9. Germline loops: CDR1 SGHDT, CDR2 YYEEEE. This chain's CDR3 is CASSSSTGWLYEQYF. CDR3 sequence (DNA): TGTGCCAGCAGCTCCTCGACAGGGTGGCTCTACGAGCAGTACTTC. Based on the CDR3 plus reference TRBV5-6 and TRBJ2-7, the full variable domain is DAGVTQSPTHLIKTRGQQVTLRCSPKSGHDTVSWYQQALGQGPQFIFQYYEEEERQRGNFPDRFSGHQFPNYSSELNVNALLLGDSALYLCASSSSTGWLYEQYFGPGTRLTVT.

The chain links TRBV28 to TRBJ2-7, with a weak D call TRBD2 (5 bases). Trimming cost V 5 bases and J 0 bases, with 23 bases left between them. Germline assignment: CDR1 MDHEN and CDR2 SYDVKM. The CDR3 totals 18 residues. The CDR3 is CASSNIDNNRGGSYEQYF. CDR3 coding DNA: TGTGCCAGCAGTAATATAGACAATAACAGAGGAGGCTCCTACGAGCAGTACTTC.

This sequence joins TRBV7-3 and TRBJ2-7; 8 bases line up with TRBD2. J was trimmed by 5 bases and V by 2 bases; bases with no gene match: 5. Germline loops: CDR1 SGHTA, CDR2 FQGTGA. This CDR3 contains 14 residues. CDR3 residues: CASSLAGGPNEQYF. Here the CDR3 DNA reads TGTGCCAGCAGCTTAGCGGGAGGTCCCAACGAGCAGTACTTC.

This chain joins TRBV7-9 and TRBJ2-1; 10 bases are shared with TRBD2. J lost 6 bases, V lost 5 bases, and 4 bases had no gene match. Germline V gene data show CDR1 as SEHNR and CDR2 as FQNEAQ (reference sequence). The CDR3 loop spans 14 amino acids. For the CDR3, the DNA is TGTGCCAGCAGCCCTAGCGGGAGTGGCAATGAGCAGTTCTTC. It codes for CASSPSGSGNEQFF.

Written as DNA, the CDR3 is TGCGCCAGCAGCTTGTCTGTGTTACAGGGGTTCGGAAACACCATATATTTT. Its protein is CASSLSVLQGFGNTIYF. The chain carries TRBV5-1 and TRBJ1-3, with 7 bases fitting TRBD1. V shed 1 base, J shed 4 bases, and the junction held 11 bases outside the gene matches. CDR1 is SGHRS, CDR2 YFSETQ, per germline. The CDR3 spans 17 residues.

CDR3 DNA: TGTGCCAGCAGCCAGGGACTAGCGGTGAACACCGGGGAGCTGTTTTTT. It translates to CASSQGLAVNTGELFF. J is TRBJ2-2 and V is TRBV7-6; 11 bases match TRBD2. Germline V CDR1 and CDR2: SGHVS, FNYEAQ. The CDR3 is 16 amino acids. V trimming: 5 bases; J trimming: 1 base; junction bases outside the gene matches: 3.

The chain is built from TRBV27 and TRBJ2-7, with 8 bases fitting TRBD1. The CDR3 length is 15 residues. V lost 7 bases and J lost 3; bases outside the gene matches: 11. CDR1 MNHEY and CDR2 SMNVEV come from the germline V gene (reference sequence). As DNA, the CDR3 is TGTGCCAGCACCCTAGGAACAGGGGGTTTCTACGAGCAGTACTTC. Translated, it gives CASTLGTGGFYEQYF.

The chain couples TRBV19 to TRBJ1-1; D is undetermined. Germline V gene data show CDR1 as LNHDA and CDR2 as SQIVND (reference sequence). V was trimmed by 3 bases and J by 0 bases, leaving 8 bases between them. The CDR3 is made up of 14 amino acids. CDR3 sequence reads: CASSISGLNTEAFF. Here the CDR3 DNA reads TGTGCCAGTAGTATCTCAGGATTGAACACTGAAGCTTTCTTT.

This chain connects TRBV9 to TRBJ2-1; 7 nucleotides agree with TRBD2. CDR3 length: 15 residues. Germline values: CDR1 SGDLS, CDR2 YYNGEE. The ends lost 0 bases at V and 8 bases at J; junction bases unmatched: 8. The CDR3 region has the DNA TGTGCCAGCAGCGTAGATACTAGCGACCCCTATGAGCAGTTCTTC. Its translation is CASSVDTSDPYEQFF.

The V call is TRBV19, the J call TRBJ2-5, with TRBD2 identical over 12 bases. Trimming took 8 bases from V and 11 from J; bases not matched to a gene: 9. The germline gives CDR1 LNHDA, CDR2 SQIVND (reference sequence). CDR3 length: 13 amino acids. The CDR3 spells CASSLGLAGKQYF. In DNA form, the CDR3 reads TGTGCCAGTTCTTTAGGACTAGCGGGAAAACAGTACTTC.

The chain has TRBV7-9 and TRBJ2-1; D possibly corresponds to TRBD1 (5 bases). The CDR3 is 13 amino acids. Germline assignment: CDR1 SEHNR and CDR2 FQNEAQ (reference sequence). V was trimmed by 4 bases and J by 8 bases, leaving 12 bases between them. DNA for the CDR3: TGTGCCAGCAGCTCCTCAGGGATGGATGAGCAGTTCTTC. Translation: CASSSSGMDEQFF.

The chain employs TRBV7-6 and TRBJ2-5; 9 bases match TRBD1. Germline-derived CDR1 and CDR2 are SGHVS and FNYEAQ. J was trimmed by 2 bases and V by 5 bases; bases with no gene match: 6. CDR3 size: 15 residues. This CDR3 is CASSIRTGDQETQYF. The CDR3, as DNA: TGTGCCAGCAGCATCAGGACAGGGGATCAAGAGACCCAGTACTTC.

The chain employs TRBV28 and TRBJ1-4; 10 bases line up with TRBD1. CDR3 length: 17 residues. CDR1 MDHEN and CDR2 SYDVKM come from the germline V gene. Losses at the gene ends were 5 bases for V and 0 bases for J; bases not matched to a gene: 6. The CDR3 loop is CASSATGGLTTNEKLFF. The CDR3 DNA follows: TGTGCCAGCAGTGCGACAGGGGGCTTGACAACTAATGAAAAACTGTTTTTT.

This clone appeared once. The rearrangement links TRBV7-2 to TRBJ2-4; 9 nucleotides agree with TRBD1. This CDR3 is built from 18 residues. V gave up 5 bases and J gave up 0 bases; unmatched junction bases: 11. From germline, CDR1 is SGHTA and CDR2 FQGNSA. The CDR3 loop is CASSPDRGSLEAKNIQYF. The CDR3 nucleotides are TGTGCCAGCAGCCCGGACAGGGGATCATTAGAAGCCAAAAACATTCAGTACTTC.